The subject of this entry is one T cell receptor beta chain. This sample was included in a study of blood T cell repertoires in COVID-19. About the study: T cells, B-cell-depleted T cells, or PBMCs provided the cDNA or gDNA that served as material.

Living in about two dozen US areas, the participants were between roughly 18 and 95 years of age. Each participant's cohort was designated according to participant-reported clinical history. The assay was immunoSEQ multiplex PCR, and TCRdb's table has in-frame clones only and misses some. The table lists 250,000 to 350,000 clones, roughly 90% of them singletons, with 3% in the top ten. J was trimmed by 12 bases and V by 3 bases; bases with no gene match: 5. Germline assignment: CDR1 SGDLS and CDR2 YYNGEE. The CDR3 extends over 14 amino acids. The chain couples TRBV9 to TRBJ2-1; TRBD2 matches at 14 bases. Material for sequencing was PBMCs or T cells enriched from blood (not recorded which). The sequence derives from a woman aged 45-59 years who had recovered from COVID-19. In DNA form, the CDR3 reads TGTGCCAGCAGCGCGACTAGCGGGAGGGGTGGGCAGTTCTTC. Protein product: CASSATSGRGGQFF.